This T cell receptor beta chain was identified in a study of blood T cell repertoires in COVID-19. Whole-study context: Samples came from the United States, Italy and Spain, spanning acute and convalescent COVID-19. T cells, B-cell-depleted T cells, or PBMCs supplied cDNA or gDNA.

In the original workflow: Amplification of reference gene primers provided the estimated nucleated cell counts. Produced via immunoSEQ multiplex PCR; TCRdb's table is partial and in-frame only. From that table come the V and J calls and clone size; the DNA was used to work out D and trimming. Of about 110,000 clones listed, around 92% are singletons. The CDR3 contains 14 residues. CDR1 MNHNS and CDR2 SASEGT come from the germline V gene. V was trimmed by 2 bases and J by 4 bases, leaving 10 bases between them. The source is a man between 40 and 49 years old with active or convalescent COVID-19. The J gene is TRBJ2-3, the V gene TRBV6-1; D is perhaps TRBD1 (6 bases). Sequencing was performed on peripheral blood. The CDR3 sequence is CASSELGGADTQYF. As DNA, the CDR3 is TGTGCCAGCAGTGAATTAGGGGGAGCAGATACGCAGTATTTT.